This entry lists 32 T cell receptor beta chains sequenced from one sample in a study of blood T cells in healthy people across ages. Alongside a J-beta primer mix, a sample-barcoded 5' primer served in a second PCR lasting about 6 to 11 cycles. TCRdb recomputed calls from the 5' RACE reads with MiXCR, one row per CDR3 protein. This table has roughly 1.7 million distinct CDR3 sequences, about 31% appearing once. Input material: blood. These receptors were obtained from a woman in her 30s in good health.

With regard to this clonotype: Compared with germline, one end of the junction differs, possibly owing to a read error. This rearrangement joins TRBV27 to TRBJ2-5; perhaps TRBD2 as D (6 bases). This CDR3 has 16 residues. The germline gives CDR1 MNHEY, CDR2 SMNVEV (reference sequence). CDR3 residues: CTSSYRVGEVQETQYF. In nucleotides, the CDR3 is TGTACCAGCAGTTATAGAGTCGGGGAGGTACAAGAGACCCAGTACTTC.

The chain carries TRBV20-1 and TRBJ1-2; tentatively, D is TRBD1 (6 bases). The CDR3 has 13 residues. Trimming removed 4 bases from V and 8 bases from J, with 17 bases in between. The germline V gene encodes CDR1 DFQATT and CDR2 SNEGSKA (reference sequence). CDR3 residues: CSATLDRPGGYTF. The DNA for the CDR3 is TGCAGTGCTACCCTCGACAGGCCAGGGGGCTACACCTTC.

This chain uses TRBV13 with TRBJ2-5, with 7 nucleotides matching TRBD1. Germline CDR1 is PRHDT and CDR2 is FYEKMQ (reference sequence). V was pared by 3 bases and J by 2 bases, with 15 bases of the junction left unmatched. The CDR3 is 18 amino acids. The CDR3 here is CASSFRQGALKFQETQYF. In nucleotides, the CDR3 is TGTGCCAGCAGCTTCAGACAGGGAGCGCTCAAATTTCAAGAGACCCAGTACTTC.

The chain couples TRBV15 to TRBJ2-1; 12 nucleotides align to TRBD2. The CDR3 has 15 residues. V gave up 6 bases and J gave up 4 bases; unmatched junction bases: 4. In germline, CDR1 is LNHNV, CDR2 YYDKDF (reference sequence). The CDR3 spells CATRTGTSGYNEQFF. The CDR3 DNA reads TGTGCCACCAGAACCGGGACTAGCGGGTACAATGAGCAGTTCTTC.

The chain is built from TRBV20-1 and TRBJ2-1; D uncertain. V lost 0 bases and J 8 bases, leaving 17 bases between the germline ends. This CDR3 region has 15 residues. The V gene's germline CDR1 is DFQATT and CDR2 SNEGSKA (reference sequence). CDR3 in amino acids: CSARDPRAGHDEQFF. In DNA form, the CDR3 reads TGCAGTGCTAGAGATCCCCGGGCCGGGCATGATGAGCAGTTCTTC.

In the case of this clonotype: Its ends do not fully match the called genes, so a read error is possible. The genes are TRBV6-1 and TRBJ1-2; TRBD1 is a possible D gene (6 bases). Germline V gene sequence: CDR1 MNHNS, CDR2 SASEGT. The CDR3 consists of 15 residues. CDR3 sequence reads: CASTEGGANNYGYTF. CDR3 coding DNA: TGTGCCAGCACTGAAGGGGGGGCCAACAACTATGGCTACACCTTC.

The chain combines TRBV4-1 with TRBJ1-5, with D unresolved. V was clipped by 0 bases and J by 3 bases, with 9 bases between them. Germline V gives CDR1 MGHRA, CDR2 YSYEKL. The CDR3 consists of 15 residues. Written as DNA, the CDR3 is TGCGCCAGCAGCCAAGATTACGGGTACAATCAGCCCCAGCATTTT. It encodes CASSQDYGYNQPQHF.

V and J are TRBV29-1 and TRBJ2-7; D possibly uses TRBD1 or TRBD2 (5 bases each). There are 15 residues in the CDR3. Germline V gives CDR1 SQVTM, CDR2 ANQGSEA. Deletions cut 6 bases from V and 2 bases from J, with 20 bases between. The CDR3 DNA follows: TGCAGCGTGCACTCCCCGGGGCCAGGACCCTACGAGCAGTACTTC. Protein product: CSVHSPGPGPYEQYF.

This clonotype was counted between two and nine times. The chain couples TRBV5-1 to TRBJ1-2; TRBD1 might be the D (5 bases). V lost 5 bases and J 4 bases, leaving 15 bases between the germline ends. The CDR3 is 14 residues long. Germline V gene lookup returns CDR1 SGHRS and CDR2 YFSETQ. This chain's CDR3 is CASSVEGSSYGYTF. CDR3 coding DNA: TGCGCCAGCAGTGTAGAGGGGTCTTCCTATGGCTACACCTTC.

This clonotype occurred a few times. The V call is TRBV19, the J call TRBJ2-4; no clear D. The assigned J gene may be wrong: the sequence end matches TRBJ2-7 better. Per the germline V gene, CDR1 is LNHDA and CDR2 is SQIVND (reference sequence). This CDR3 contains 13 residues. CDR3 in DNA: TGTGCCAGTAGTATGGCAGTTTCCTACGAGCAGTACTTC. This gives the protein CASSMAVSYEQYF.

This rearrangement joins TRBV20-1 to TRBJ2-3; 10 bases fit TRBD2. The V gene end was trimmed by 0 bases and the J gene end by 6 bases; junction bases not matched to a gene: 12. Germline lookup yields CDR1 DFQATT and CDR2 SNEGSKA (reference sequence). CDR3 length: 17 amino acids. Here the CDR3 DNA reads TGCAGTGCTAGAGATCCGACAGCGGGGGGGCAACGGGATACGCAGTATTTT. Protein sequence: CSARDPTAGGQRDTQYF.

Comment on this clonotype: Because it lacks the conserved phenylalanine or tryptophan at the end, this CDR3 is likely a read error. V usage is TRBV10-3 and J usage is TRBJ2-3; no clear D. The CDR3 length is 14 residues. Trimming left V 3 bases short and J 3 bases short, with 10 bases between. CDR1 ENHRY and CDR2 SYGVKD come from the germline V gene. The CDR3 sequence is CAISDGQITDTQYL. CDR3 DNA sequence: TGTGCCATCAGTGATGGTCAGATAACAGATACGCAGTATTTG.

The CDR3 region is CSASHPGGRNYGYTF. The CDR3 coding sequence is TGCAGTGCTAGCCATCCAGGGGGACGTAACTATGGCTACACCTTC. This sequence joins TRBV20-1 and TRBJ1-2; 7 bases align to TRBD1. The CDR3 sequence is 15 residues long. Germline values: CDR1 DFQATT, CDR2 SNEGSKA (reference sequence). After removal of 3 bases from V and 1 base from J, the junction contained 8 bases not matched to a gene.

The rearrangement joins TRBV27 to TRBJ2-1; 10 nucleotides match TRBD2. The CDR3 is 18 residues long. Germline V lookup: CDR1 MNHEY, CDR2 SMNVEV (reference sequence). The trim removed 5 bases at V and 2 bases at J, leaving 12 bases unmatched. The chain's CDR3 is CASSPVAGGSIPYNEQFF. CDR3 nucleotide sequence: TGTGCCAGCAGTCCGGTAGCGGGAGGCTCTATACCCTACAATGAGCAGTTCTTC.

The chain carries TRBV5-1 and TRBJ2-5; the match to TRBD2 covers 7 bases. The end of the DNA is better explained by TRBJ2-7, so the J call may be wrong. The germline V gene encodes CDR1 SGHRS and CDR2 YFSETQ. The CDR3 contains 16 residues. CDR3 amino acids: CASSLTAGEAHCEQYF. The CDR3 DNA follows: TGCGCCAGCAGCTTGACGGCGGGGGAGGCTCACTGCGAGCAGTACTTC.

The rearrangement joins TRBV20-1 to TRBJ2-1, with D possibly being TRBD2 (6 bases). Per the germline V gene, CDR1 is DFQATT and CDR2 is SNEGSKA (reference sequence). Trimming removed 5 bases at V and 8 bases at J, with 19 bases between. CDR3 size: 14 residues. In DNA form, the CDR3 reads TGCAGTGCTGGAATCGCCGGGGGAGCCGATGAGCAGTTCTTC. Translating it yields CSAGIAGGADEQFF.

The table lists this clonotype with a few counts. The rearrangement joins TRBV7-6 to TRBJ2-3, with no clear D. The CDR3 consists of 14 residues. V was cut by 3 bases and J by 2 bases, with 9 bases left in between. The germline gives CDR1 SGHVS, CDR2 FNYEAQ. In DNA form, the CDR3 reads TGTGCCAGCAGCTTCGGCGACAACACAGATACGCAGTATTTT. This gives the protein CASSFGDNTDTQYF.

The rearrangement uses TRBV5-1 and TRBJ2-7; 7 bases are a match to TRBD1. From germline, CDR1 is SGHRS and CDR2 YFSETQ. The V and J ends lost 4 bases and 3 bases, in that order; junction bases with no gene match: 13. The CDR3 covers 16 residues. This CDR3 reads CASSPPVRDRNYEQYF. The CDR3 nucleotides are TGCGCCAGCAGCCCACCAGTCCGGGACAGAAACTACGAGCAGTACTTC.

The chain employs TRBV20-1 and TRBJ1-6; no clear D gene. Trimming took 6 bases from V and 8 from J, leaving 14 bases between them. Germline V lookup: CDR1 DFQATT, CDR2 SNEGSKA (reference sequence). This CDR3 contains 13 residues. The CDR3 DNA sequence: TGCAGTGCAGCCGAGACGGCGTATTCACCCCTCCACTTT. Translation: CSAAETAYSPLHF.

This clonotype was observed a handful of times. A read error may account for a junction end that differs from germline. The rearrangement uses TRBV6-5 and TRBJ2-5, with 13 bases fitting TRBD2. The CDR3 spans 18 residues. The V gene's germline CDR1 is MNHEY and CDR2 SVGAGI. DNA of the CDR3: TGTACCAGCAGTTACGCCGGACTAGCGGGGGAGTACCAAGAGACCCAGTACTTC. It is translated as CTSSYAGLAGEYQETQYF.

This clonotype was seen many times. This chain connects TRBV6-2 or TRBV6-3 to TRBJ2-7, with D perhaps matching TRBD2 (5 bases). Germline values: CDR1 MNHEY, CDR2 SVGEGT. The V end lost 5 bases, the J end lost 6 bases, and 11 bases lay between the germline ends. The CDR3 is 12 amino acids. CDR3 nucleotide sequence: TGTGCCAGCAGTCCGTTCGGACTCGAGCAGTACTTC. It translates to CASSPFGLEQYF.

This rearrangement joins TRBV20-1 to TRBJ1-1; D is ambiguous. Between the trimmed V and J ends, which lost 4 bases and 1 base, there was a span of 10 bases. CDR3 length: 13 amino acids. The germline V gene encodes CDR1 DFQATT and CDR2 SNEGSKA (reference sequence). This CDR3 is CSAMGRPNTEAFF. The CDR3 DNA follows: TGCAGTGCTATGGGCCGGCCGAACACTGAAGCTTTCTTT.

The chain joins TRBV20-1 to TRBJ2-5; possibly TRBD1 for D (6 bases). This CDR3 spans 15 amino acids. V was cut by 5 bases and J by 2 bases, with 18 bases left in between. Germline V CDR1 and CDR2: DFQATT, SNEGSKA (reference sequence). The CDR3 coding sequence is TGCAGTGCTTACCCGCCAGGGGCCGTACAAGAGACCCAGTACTTC. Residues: CSAYPPGAVQETQYF.

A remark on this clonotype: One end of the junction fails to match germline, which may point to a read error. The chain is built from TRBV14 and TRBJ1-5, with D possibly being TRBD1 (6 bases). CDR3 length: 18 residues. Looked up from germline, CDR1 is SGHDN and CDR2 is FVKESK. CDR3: CASSQDCYWTAPRQPQHF. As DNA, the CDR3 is TGTGCCAGTAGCCAAGACTGTTATTGGACAGCCCCTCGACAGCCCCAGCATTTT.

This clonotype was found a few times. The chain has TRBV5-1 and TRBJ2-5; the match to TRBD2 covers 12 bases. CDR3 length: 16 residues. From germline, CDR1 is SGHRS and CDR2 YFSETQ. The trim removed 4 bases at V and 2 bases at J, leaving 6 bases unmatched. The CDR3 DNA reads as TGCGCCAGCAGCCCTACCGGGACTAGCGGGCAAGAGACCCAGTACTTC. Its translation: CASSPTGTSGQETQYF.

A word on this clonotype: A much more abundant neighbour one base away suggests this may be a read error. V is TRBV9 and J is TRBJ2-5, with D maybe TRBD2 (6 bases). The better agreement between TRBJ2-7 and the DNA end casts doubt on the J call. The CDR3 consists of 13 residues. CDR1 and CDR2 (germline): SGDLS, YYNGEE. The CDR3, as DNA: TGTGCCAGCTGCCCGGTTGACGGGGGCGAGCAGTACTTC. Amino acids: CASCPVDGGEQYF.

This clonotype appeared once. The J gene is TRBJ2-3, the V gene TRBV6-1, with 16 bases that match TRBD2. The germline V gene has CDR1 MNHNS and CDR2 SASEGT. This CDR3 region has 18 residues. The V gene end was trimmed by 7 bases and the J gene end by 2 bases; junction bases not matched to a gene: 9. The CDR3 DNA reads TGTGCCAGCACCACCGGGACTAGCGGGGGGGCGCCCACAGATACGCAGTATTTT. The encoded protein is CASTTGTSGGAPTDTQYF.

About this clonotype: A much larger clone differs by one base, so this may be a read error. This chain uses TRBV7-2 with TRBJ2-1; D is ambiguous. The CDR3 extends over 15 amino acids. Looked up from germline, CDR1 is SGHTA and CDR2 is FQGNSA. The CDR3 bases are TGTGCCAGCAGCTCAATCAAGAGCTCCTACAATGAGCGGTTCTTC. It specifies CASSSIKSSYNERFF.

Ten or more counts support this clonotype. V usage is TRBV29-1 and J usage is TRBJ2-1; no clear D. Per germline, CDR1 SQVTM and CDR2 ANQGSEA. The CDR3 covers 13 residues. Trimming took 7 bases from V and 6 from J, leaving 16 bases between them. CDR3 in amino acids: CSGRALPSNEQFF. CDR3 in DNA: TGCAGCGGACGGGCTCTCCCATCCAATGAGCAGTTCTTC.

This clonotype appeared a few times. The CDR3 protein is CSASPSSGLSTDTQYF. The CDR3 bases are TGCAGTGCTAGCCCCTCTAGCGGGCTTAGCACAGATACGCAGTATTTT. The gene calls are TRBV20-1 and TRBJ2-3; 8 bases fit TRBD2. CDR3 size: 16 residues. Germline V lookup: CDR1 DFQATT, CDR2 SNEGSKA (reference sequence). V was clipped by 3 bases and J by 0 bases; unmatched bases: 8.

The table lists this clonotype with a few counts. DNA for the CDR3: TGTGCCATCAGTGAGTCGATAATGCAGGGGGGTGCAGATACGCAGTATTTT. Its translation is CAISESIMQGGADTQYF. The chain combines TRBV10-3 with TRBJ2-3, with a possible D match to TRBD1 (7 bases). Trimming took off 0 bases at V and 4 bases at J, with 17 bases between the two ends. CDR3 length equals 17 residues. Germline V gives CDR1 ENHRY, CDR2 SYGVKD.

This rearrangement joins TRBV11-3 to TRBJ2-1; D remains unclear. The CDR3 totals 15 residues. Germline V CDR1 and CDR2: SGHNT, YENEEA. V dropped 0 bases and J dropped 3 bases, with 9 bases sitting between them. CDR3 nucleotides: TGTGCCAGCAGCTTAGATCGATACAACTACAATGAGCAGTTCTTC. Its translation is CASSLDRYNYNEQFF.